The 32 T cell receptor beta chains below all came from one sample that was sequenced in a study of blood T cell repertoires in COVID-19. Some clones are missing from TCRdb's copy, which holds only in-frame ones; the method was immunoSEQ multiplex PCR. The sample lists around 400,000 clones, 70% to 90% occurring once. Sequencing input: PBMCs or T cells enriched from blood (not recorded which). The origin of the receptors is a woman under 30 who had been exposed to COVID-19.

This clone was observed a handful of times. This chain joins TRBV6-2 or TRBV6-3 and TRBJ1-1; 8 positions agree with TRBD1. There are 14 residues in the CDR3. Germline-derived CDR1 and CDR2 are MNHEY and SVGEGT. Trimming took 6 bases from V and 6 from J; bases not matched to a gene: 9. The CDR3 loop reads CASSPQGGYSEAFF. The CDR3 DNA follows: TGTGCCAGCAGCCCACAGGGGGGCTACTCTGAAGCTTTCTTT.

The chain is built from TRBV6-1 and TRBJ2-7; 8 bases agree with TRBD1. Germline V lookup: CDR1 MNHNS, CDR2 SASEGT. The CDR3 contains 15 residues. V dropped 3 bases and J dropped 2; count of bases not matched to a gene: 6. CDR3 protein: CASSDPDRAAYEQYF. The CDR3 nucleotides are TGTGCCAGCAGTGACCCGGACAGGGCGGCCTACGAGCAGTACTTC.

The CDR3 here is CASSVRQGAREKLFF. The CDR3 coding sequence is TGCGCCAGCAGCGTACGACAGGGGGCGCGGGAAAAACTGTTTTTT. The chain combines TRBV4-1 with TRBJ1-4, with TRBD1 matching 10 bases. There are 15 residues in the CDR3. V dropped 5 bases and J dropped 8; count of bases not matched to a gene: 8. Germline lookup yields CDR1 MGHRA and CDR2 YSYEKL.

This chain joins TRBV30 and TRBJ1-5; TRBD1 aligns across 9 bases. The germline V gene has CDR1 GTSNPN and CDR2 SVGIG (reference sequence). The CDR3 runs to 15 residues. J gave up 7 bases and V 3 bases, and 10 bases lay outside the gene matches. Here the CDR3 reads CAWSRPGQGYQPQHF. The DNA for the CDR3 is TGTGCCTGGAGCCGTCCGGGACAGGGTTACCAGCCCCAGCATTTT.

The J gene is TRBJ2-2, the V gene TRBV4-3, with 8 bases lining up with TRBD1. CDR1 and CDR2 from the germline V gene are LGHNA and YSLEER. V trimming: 0 bases; J trimming: 4 bases; junction bases outside the gene matches: 1. The CDR3 is made up of 15 amino acids. The CDR3 nucleotides read TGCGCCAGCAGCCAAGAACAGGGGGGCACCGGGGAGCTGTTTTTT. This codes for CASSQEQGGTGELFF.

This clone was counted a single time. This sequence joins TRBV5-1 and TRBJ2-3; possible D gene TRBD1, 6 bases. The CDR3 sequence is 15 residues long. From germline, CDR1 is SGHRS and CDR2 YFSETQ. V was pared by 5 bases and J by 0 bases, with 13 bases between. CDR3 DNA: TGCGCCAGCAGAAGGACAGACTCTAGCACAGATACGCAGTATTTT. Translated, it gives CASRRTDSSTDTQYF.

The chain couples TRBV7-3 to TRBJ2-6, with a tentative D call TRBD1 (5 bases). The germline V gene has CDR1 SGHTA and CDR2 FQGTGA. The length of the CDR3 is 16 residues. V lost 1 base and J 11 bases, leaving 18 bases between the germline ends. DNA for the CDR3: TGTGCCAGCAGCTTAAATTGGGGCTCTCCCTTAGACGTCCTGACTTTC. As protein: CASSLNWGSPLDVLTF.

The chain combines TRBV5-1 with TRBJ2-1; D is uncertain. CDR1 and CDR2 from the germline V gene are SGHRS and YFSETQ. CDR3 length: 14 residues. V was pared by 4 bases and J by 8 bases, with 16 bases between. DNA for the CDR3: TGCGCCAGCAGCCTCATATTGAAACCAGATGAGCAGTTCTTC. Amino acids: CASSLILKPDEQFF.

The chain recombines TRBV28 with TRBJ1-2; TRBD1 aligns across 8 bases. Germline trimming cut 6 bases from V and 4 bases from J; bases unmatched to any gene: 10. CDR1 is MDHEN and CDR2 is SYDVKM in the germline V gene. The length of the CDR3 is 15 residues. CDR3 sequence: CASSRSDRVSYGYTF. The DNA for the CDR3 is TGTGCCAGCAGCCGATCGGACAGGGTTAGCTATGGCTACACCTTC.

This chain uses TRBV27 with TRBJ2-4; D is perhaps TRBD2 (7 bases). The CDR3 spans 13 residues. Trimming left V 5 bases short and J 7 bases short, with 12 bases between. CDR1 MNHEY and CDR2 SMNVEV come from the germline V gene (reference sequence). The CDR3 spells CASSTEGGNIQYF. Here the CDR3 DNA reads TGTGCCAGCAGTACCGAGGGGGGGAACATTCAGTACTTC.

The count of this clone is one. This rearrangement joins TRBV9 to TRBJ2-2, with 9 bases fitting TRBD1. V trimming: 5 bases; J trimming: 5 bases; junction bases outside the gene matches: 4. The CDR3 is 14 residues long. Germline V gives CDR1 SGDLS, CDR2 YYNGEE. The CDR3 here is CASSGQGRTGELFF. Here the CDR3 DNA reads TGTGCCAGCAGTGGACAGGGGAGGACCGGGGAGCTGTTTTTT.

The chain links TRBV7-8 to TRBJ1-1; D gene uncertain. V was shortened by 0 bases and J by 0 bases, with 11 bases between the two germline ends. The CDR3 loop spans 16 amino acids. Germline V gene lookup returns CDR1 SGHVS and CDR2 FQNEAQ. The CDR3 spells CASSLARSEMNTEAFF. DNA for the CDR3: TGTGCCAGCAGCTTAGCGCGGTCGGAGATGAACACTGAAGCTTTCTTT. Complete variable domain (other parts from reference TRBV7-8 and TRBJ1-1): GAGVSQSPRYKVAKRGQDVALRCDPISGHVSLFWYQQALGQGPEFLTYFQNEAQLDKSGLPSDRFFAERPEGSVSTLKIQRTQQEDSAVYLCASSLARSEMNTEAFFGQGTRLTVV.

V and J are TRBV10-3 and TRBJ1-2; tentative D call: TRBD1 (5 bases). Trimming cost V 6 bases and J 2 bases, with 10 bases left between them. Germline V gene sequence: CDR1 ENHRY, CDR2 SYGVKD. This CDR3 has 13 amino acids. DNA of the CDR3: TGTGCCATCAGGATGACAGTAAACTATGGCTACACCTTC. This translates into CAIRMTVNYGYTF.

The rearrangement links TRBV28 to TRBJ2-7, with TRBD1 as a possible D gene (5 bases). The CDR3 covers 16 residues. The ends were cut back, 4 bases at V and 0 bases at J, with 16 bases in the middle. The germline V gene encodes CDR1 MDHEN and CDR2 SYDVKM. The CDR3 reads CASSSASGLSSYEQYF. In DNA form, the CDR3 reads TGTGCCAGCAGTTCCGCCTCAGGGTTAAGCTCCTACGAGCAGTACTTC.

The CDR3 sequence is CASSLDGTGAYEQYF. The DNA for the CDR3 is TGTGCCAGCAGCTTAGATGGGACAGGGGCCTACGAGCAGTACTTC. This chain joins TRBV7-9 and TRBJ2-7; TRBD1 matches 10 bases. Germline-derived CDR1 and CDR2 are SEHNR and FQNEAQ (reference sequence). With V trimmed by 1 base and J by 2 bases, 2 bases remained unmatched. The CDR3 is made up of 15 amino acids.

The chain couples TRBV4-1 to TRBJ2-7; 7 nucleotides align to TRBD1. CDR3 length: 16 residues. J lost 2 bases, V lost 3 bases, and 10 bases had no gene match. CDR1 and CDR2 from the germline V gene are MGHRA and YSYEKL. CDR3 bases: TGCGCCAGCAGCCAGGAATCCACAGGGGACCCCTACGAGCAGTACTTC. Its translation: CASSQESTGDPYEQYF.

V and J are TRBV6-5 and TRBJ1-1, with D possibly being TRBD1 (6 bases). The CDR3 contains 13 residues. V lost 2 bases and J lost 6, with 10 bases in between. CDR1 is MNHEY and CDR2 is SVGAGI in the germline V gene. The CDR3 region has the DNA TGTGCCAGCAGTTACCCAGGACAGTCTGAAGCTTTCTTT. As protein: CASSYPGQSEAFF.

CDR3 sequence (DNA): TGTGCCAGCAGCTTGGCCCAAGACAGGGGGGAGGAGACCCAGTACTTC. This codes for CASSLAQDRGEETQYF. The chain links TRBV5-6 to TRBJ2-5; 9 positions agree with TRBD1. The CDR3 has 16 residues. Trimming took 0 bases from V and 5 from J; bases not matched to a gene: 8. Germline V CDR1 and CDR2: SGHDT, YYEEEE.

The gene calls are TRBV9 and TRBJ2-3; 14 bases align to TRBD2. The CDR3 length is 18 residues. Trimming at V came to 3 bases and at J to 0 bases, leaving 6 bases not matched to a gene. The germline V gene encodes CDR1 SGDLS and CDR2 YYNGEE. The CDR3 DNA follows: TGTGCCAGCAGCGCCGGACTAGCGGGGGGACAAAGCACAGATACGCAGTATTTT. Protein product: CASSAGLAGGQSTDTQYF.

This rearrangement joins TRBV7-7 to TRBJ2-7; 7 nucleotides align to TRBD1. The germline gives CDR1 SSHAT, CDR2 FNYEAQ (reference sequence). V trimming: 1 base; J trimming: 0 bases; junction bases outside the gene matches: 3. The CDR3 runs 15 residues. CDR3 nucleotides: TGTGCCAGCAGCTTAGGTTCAGGGGGCTCCTACGAGCAGTACTTC. Protein product: CASSLGSGGSYEQYF. The full variable domain, with the rest looked up from reference TRBV7-7 and TRBJ2-7, is GAGVSQSPRYKVTKRGQDVTLRCDPISSHATLYWYQQALGQGPEFLTYFNYEAQPDKSGLPSDRFSAERPEGSISTLTIQRTEQRDSAMYRCASSLGSGGSYEQYFGPGTRLTVT.

The J gene is TRBJ2-7, the V gene TRBV6-5; maybe TRBD1 (6 bases). The CDR3 extends over 12 amino acids. V gave up 6 bases and J gave up 3 bases, with 9 bases separating them. Germline loops: CDR1 MNHEY, CDR2 SVGAGI. The DNA of the CDR3 is TGTGCCAGCAGGGACAGACACTACGAGCAGTACTTC. As protein: CASRDRHYEQYF.

This rearrangement joins TRBV2 to TRBJ1-1; no clear D gene. With 4 bases removed from V and 1 base from J, the gap between germline ends came to 7 bases. Germline V CDR1 and CDR2: SNHLY, FYNNEI. The CDR3 is made up of 13 amino acids. Here the CDR3 DNA reads TGTGCCAGCAGTGCGGAGTGGAACACTGAAGCTTTCTTT. Translated, it gives CASSAEWNTEAFF.

The chain carries TRBV27 and TRBJ2-5; 7 positions match TRBD1. Trimming removed 4 bases from V and 3 bases from J; junction bases left unmatched: 5. The germline V gene has CDR1 MNHEY and CDR2 SMNVEV (reference sequence). This CDR3 comprises 14 residues. The CDR3 bases are TGTGCCAGCAGTTCATTCGACAGGGAAGAGACCCAGTACTTC. Its protein product is CASSSFDREETQYF.

J is TRBJ1-1 and V is TRBV7-8, with TRBD1 as a possible D gene (6 bases). V lost 5 bases to trimming and J lost 2 bases, with 12 bases between them. The germline V gene has CDR1 SGHVS and CDR2 FQNEAQ. This CDR3 is 14 amino acids long. The DNA for the CDR3 is TGTGCCAGCAGCCTTGACAGGATAAACACTGAAGCTTTCTTT. Protein: CASSLDRINTEAFF.

This chain connects TRBV19 to TRBJ2-2; 8 positions agree with TRBD1. Trimming at V came to 6 bases and at J to 3 bases, leaving 6 bases not matched to a gene. Germline CDR1 is LNHDA and CDR2 is SQIVND (reference sequence). CDR3 length equals 15 residues. The CDR3 region has the DNA TGTGCCAGTAGAAAGGACAGGGTATACACCGGGGAGCTGTTTTTT. It translates to CASRKDRVYTGELFF.

V and J are TRBV9 and TRBJ1-1, with no clear D. CDR3 size: 13 residues. Germline V gives CDR1 SGDLS, CDR2 YYNGEE. The V end lost 6 bases, the J end lost 1 base, and 10 bases lay between the germline ends. The CDR3 is CASILLRNTEAFF. The CDR3 nucleotides are TGTGCCAGCATCCTACTAAGGAACACTGAAGCTTTCTTT.

The V gene is TRBV29-1, the J gene TRBJ1-1; 8 nucleotides match TRBD1. With V trimmed by 7 bases and J by 6 bases, 25 bases remained unmatched. The CDR3 is made up of 18 amino acids. Germline CDR1 and CDR2: SQVTM and ANQGSEA. CDR3 sequence: CSAPGAFVGQGAGAEAFF. In DNA form, the CDR3 reads TGCAGCGCCCCCGGAGCCTTCGTAGGTCAGGGGGCGGGCGCTGAAGCTTTCTTT.

This chain links TRBV5-5 with TRBJ2-1, with no clear D. Germline V gene data show CDR1 as SGHKS and CDR2 as YYEKEE (reference sequence). The V end lost 6 bases, the J end lost 2 bases, and 15 bases lay between the germline ends. The CDR3 runs 15 residues. CDR3 DNA sequence: TGTGCCAGCACCTCATCCGCTATGACCTACAATGAGCAGTTCTTC. As protein: CASTSSAMTYNEQFF.

This clone was counted once. The V gene is TRBV7-2, the J gene TRBJ1-1; perhaps TRBD1 as D (5 bases). This CDR3 is 15 amino acids long. Germline assignment: CDR1 SGHTA and CDR2 FQGNSA. V was pared by 1 base and J by 10 bases, with 19 bases between. This chain's CDR3 is CASSLEGVRARGAFF. The CDR3 DNA is TGTGCCAGCAGCTTAGAAGGTGTCAGGGCGCGGGGAGCTTTCTTT.

In DNA form, the CDR3 reads TGTGCCAGCAGTTTATGGCAGGCGGGCACTGAAGCTTTCTTT. This gives the protein CASSLWQAGTEAFF. The V call is TRBV27, the J call TRBJ1-1, with unresolved D. Germline values: CDR1 MNHEY, CDR2 SMNVEV (reference sequence). The CDR3 contains 14 residues. V was trimmed by 1 base and J by 4 bases, leaving 10 bases between them.

The chain links TRBV3-1 (or the pseudogene TRBV3-2) to TRBJ2-7; D is possibly TRBD2 (5 bases). This CDR3 region has 17 residues. Trimming cost V 0 bases and J 5 bases, with 20 bases left between them. Germline-derived CDR1 and CDR2 are LGHDT and YNNKEL (reference sequence). CDR3 DNA: TGTGCCAGCAGCCAAGATCTTGAGGGTTGGCTATCCCACGAGCAGTACTTC. Amino acids: CASSQDLEGWLSHEQYF.

The rearrangement links TRBV19 to TRBJ1-1, with TRBD1 matching over 7 bases. This CDR3 has 14 residues. V lost 5 bases to trimming and J lost 2 bases; unmatched junction nucleotides: 5. CDR1 and CDR2 from the germline V gene are LNHDA and SQIVND (reference sequence). CDR3 coding DNA: TGTGCCAGTAGTGTGGGACAGCGTAACACTGAAGCTTTCTTT. It encodes CASSVGQRNTEAFF.